Listed below are T cell receptor beta chains from one sample, sequenced in a study of T-cell memory formation after mild COVID-19. TCRdb called the 5' RACE reads again in MiXCR, with one record for every CDR3 protein. The profile covers about 340,000 distinct CDR3 sequences, with less than 20% appearing a single time and 20% to 25% taken by the ten largest. The sample taken for sequencing was PBMCs or a T cell subset sorted from them (not recorded which). The receptors were sampled from a man younger than 35 who had mild COVID-19 (a few samples of this study predate the infection). Cell type and time point are not known. Each CDR3 is given with its conserved first and last residue. A D gene is named only where the DNA matches it firmly. Clone size is shown for a subset of rows, as once, few, many or a class of expanded clone.

d_gene,len,j_gene,abundance,v_gene,CDR3aa,CDR3nt
-,16,TRBJ2-7,-,TRBV18,CASSPEGRRSSYEQYF,TGTGCCAGCTCACCGGAAGGGCGTAGGAGCTCCTACGAGCAGTACTTC
-,13,TRBJ1-1,-,TRBV4-2,CAGRGAVNTEAFF,TGTGCCGGGCGGGGGGCAGTGAACACTGAAGCTTTCTTT
-,15,TRBJ2-3,-,TRBV6-5,CASSYGGEPPDTQYF,TGTGCCAGCAGTTATGGTGGGGAGCCACCAGATACGCAGTATTTT
TRBD2,15,TRBJ2-3,-,TRBV20-1,CSARRLAGKADTQYF,TGCAGTGCTAGGAGACTAGCGGGAAAGGCAGATACGCAGTATTTT
TRBD2,17,TRBJ2-2,-,TRBV4-1,CASSQRVAGGPTGELFF,TGCGCCAGCAGCCAGCGGGTAGCGGGGGGGCCCACCGGGGAGCTGTTTTTT
-,14,TRBJ2-3,few,TRBV24-1,CATSDPAGAHTQYF,TGTGCCACCAGTGATCCCGCCGGTGCACATACGCAGTATTTT
-,15,TRBJ2-1,few,TRBV6-5,CASSYTGGASDEQFF,TGTGCCAGCAGTTATACAGGGGGGGCCTCGGATGAGCAGTTCTTC
TRBD1,14,TRBJ1-2,-,TRBV12-3/TRBV12-4,CASSLTGQGYGYTF,TGTGCCAGCAGTTTAACCGGACAGGGCTATGGCTACACCTTC
-,13,TRBJ1-6,few,TRBV4-1,CASSQNPLLPLHF,TGCGCCAGCAGCCAGAATCCCTTACTACCCCTCCACTTT
-,14,TRBJ1-5,-,TRBV28,CANAPHGRNQPQHF,TGTGCCAACGCCCCCCACGGACGCAATCAGCCCCAGCATTTT
TRBD1,14,TRBJ2-5,few,TRBV6-6,CASSHGTDQETQYF,TGTGCCAGCAGTCACGGGACAGACCAAGAGACCCAGTACTTC
-,12,TRBJ2-7,many,TRBV19,CASSRGMDEQYF,TGTGCCAGTAGCCGCGGGATGGACGAGCAGTACTTC
-,14,TRBJ2-5,-,TRBV12-3/TRBV12-4,CASSLHTPQETQYF,TGTGCCAGCAGTTTACACACCCCCCAAGAGACCCAGTACTTC
-,14,TRBJ2-2,few,TRBV29-1,CSVVLAVSTGELFF,TGCAGCGTCGTCCTGGCCGTAAGCACCGGGGAGCTGTTTTTT
-,15,TRBJ1-5,few,TRBV5-5,CASSLTPQVDQPQHF,TGTGCCAGCAGCTTGACACCCCAGGTGGATCAGCCCCAGCATTTT
-,14,TRBJ1-3,few,TRBV7-9,CASSSPDVGNTIYF,TGTGCCAGCAGCTCACCTGACGTTGGAAACACCATATATTTT
-,12,TRBJ2-7,-,TRBV7-9,CASSSGRPEQYF,TGTGCCAGCAGCTCAGGTCGCCCCGAGCAGTACTTC
-,12,TRBJ2-7,-,TRBV6-2/TRBV6-3,CASSLHFYEQYF,TGTGCCAGCAGCCTACACTTCTACGAGCAGTACTTC
TRBD1,14,TRBJ2-1,-,TRBV20-1,CSADHRTGYNEQFF,TGCAGTGCTGATCATCGGACAGGGTACAATGAGCAGTTCTTC
TRBD2,15,TRBJ2-5,few,TRBV6-5,CASSYSGGAEKTQYF,TGTGCCAGCAGTTACAGCGGGGGGGCGGAAAAGACCCAGTACTTC
-,14,TRBJ2-7,many,TRBV20-1,CSARDTGLSYEQYF,TGCAGTGCTAGAGATACAGGGCTCTCCTACGAGCAGTACTTC
TRBD2,16,TRBJ2-2,-,TRBV6-5,CASSWPGGPHTGELFF,TGTGCCAGCAGTTGGCCGGGGGGGCCTCACACCGGGGAGCTGTTTTTT
-,13,TRBJ2-1,few,TRBV12-5,CASGLSERDEQFF,TGTGCTAGTGGTTTGAGTGAGCGGGATGAGCAGTTCTTC
-,13,TRBJ2-5,-,TRBV5-1,CASRVEGVETQYF,TGCGCCAGCCGAGTTGAGGGAGTGGAGACCCAGTACTTC
TRBD2,13,TRBJ2-5,-,TRBV20-1,CSARRGAEETQYF,TGCAGTGCTAGGCGGGGGGCGGAGGAGACCCAGTACTTC
-,15,TRBJ2-2,-,TRBV7-2,CASSLRGASAGELFF,TGTGCCAGCAGCTTGCGCGGGGCGAGCGCCGGGGAGCTGTTTTTT
TRBD2,15,TRBJ2-1,few,TRBV5-5,CASSLGAGGVYEQFF,TGTGCCAGCAGCTTGGGAGCGGGGGGAGTATATGAGCAGTTCTTC
TRBD1,16,TRBJ2-7,few,TRBV20-1,CSASGIRQGSKYEQYF,TGCAGTGCTAGTGGAATCAGACAGGGAAGTAAGTACGAGCAGTACTTC
-,15,TRBJ2-5,-,TRBV28,CASSWAAGDDETQYF,TGTGCCAGCAGTTGGGCGGCAGGGGACGACGAGACCCAGTACTTC
-,16,TRBJ2-3,few,TRBV9,CASSVGWMRSTDTQYF,TGTGCCAGCAGCGTAGGGTGGATGAGGAGCACAGATACGCAGTATTTT
-,12,TRBJ2-5,-,TRBV10-3,CAISESSGDKYF,TGTGCCATCAGTGAGTCATCGGGAGATAAGTACTTC
TRBD1,15,TRBJ2-7,many,TRBV9,CASSVEGTGYNEQYF,TGTGCCAGCAGCGTAGAGGGGACAGGGTACAACGAGCAGTACTTC
TRBD1,15,TRBJ2-5,many,TRBV29-1,CSGTGDRGWQETQYF,TGCAGCGGAACCGGCGACAGGGGGTGGCAAGAGACCCAGTACTTC
-,11,TRBJ2-4,-,TRBV11-2,CASSLDQDQYF,TGTGCCAGCAGCTTAGATCAGGATCAGTACTTC
-,14,TRBJ1-2,-,TRBV9,CASSVGTAYYGYTF,TGTGCCAGCAGCGTAGGGACAGCTTACTATGGCTACACCTTC
TRBD2,16,TRBJ2-1,few,TRBV4-2,CASSQGLDNSYNEQFF,TGTGCCAGCAGCCAGGGACTAGACAACTCCTACAATGAGCAGTTCTTC
TRBD1,17,TRBJ2-7,-,TRBV5-1,CASSPGPTTGGYYEQYF,TGCGCCAGCAGCCCCGGGCCTACGACAGGGGGATACTACGAGCAGTACTTC
TRBD1,16,TRBJ2-3,-,TRBV7-8,CASTSVEARGTDTQYF,TGTGCCAGCACCTCAGTGGAGGCCAGGGGGACAGATACGCAGTATTTT
-,11,TRBJ1-1,-,TRBV12-3/TRBV12-4,CASRFDSQAFF,TGTGCCAGCAGGTTTGACAGTCAAGCTTTCTTT
-,12,TRBJ1-5,-,TRBV12-3/TRBV12-4,CASSDRHQPQHF,TGTGCCAGCAGTGACAGACATCAGCCCCAGCATTTT
TRBD1,12,TRBJ1-5,-,TRBV19,CASSEQGYTQHF,TGTGCCAGTAGTGAACAGGGGTATACCCAGCATTTT
-,15,TRBJ2-5,few,TRBV5-6,CASRPFGQGGETQYF,TGTGCCAGCAGACCATTCGGACAGGGAGGGGAGACCCAGTACTTC